This TCR beta chain appears in the sequencing data of a study of regulatory T cells in long-lasting Graves disease (dated by TCRdb to about 2021). As for the study more broadly: Newly diagnosed Graves' disease patients had taken antithyroid drugs for less than 3 months. TCR sequencing covered around 13 persistent and around 20 newly diagnosed Graves' disease patients, some 33 samples in total. Patients with persistent Graves' disease were compared with patients with newly diagnosed Graves' disease using TCR sequencing and RNA sequencing of peripheral blood. The study was registered as a clinical trial and conducted in China. The investigation overall reported the following: Compared with newly diagnosed patients, persistent Graves' disease patients had lower TCR Shannon entropy and fewer highly expanded clones, which suggests clonal expansion. Patients with persistent disease shared more public clonotypes (fewer than 3,000) than newly diagnosed patients did (966). Sequencing and analysis were restricted to the TCR beta chain. Peripheral blood alone was examined, since thyroid tissue, which constituted the primary lesion, could not be accessed. The authors acknowledged the small sample size as a limitation that may reduce accuracy. TRBV28, TRBJ1-2 and TRBJ2-5 were preferentially used in persistent disease, while TRBV20-1 and TRBJ2-1 were favored in newly diagnosed disease.

This clonotype has a handful of counts. Its antigen remains unidentified. One base away there is no much larger clone; base qualities are not given. The junction carries 4 bases between V and J, which are trimmed by 0 bases and 2 bases respectively. Looking up the germline V gene (reference sequence) yields CDR1 LNHNV and CDR2 YYDKDF. From the cysteine through the phenylalanine, the CDR3 covers 13 amino acids. Only CDR3 DNA is held: 39 bases, read in frame from base 1. Read against the paper, the sample's time point label means: newly diagnosed GD, antithyroid drugs for less than 3 months. For both TCR sequencing and RNA sequencing, RNA was extracted from PBMCs in TRIzol. Graves' disease was diagnosed according to American Thyroid Association guidelines. Patients for the study were recruited at an endocrinology department in Xi'an, China. Each patient gave about 8.1 milliliters of peripheral blood, collected in an EDTA anticoagulant tube. PBMCs were isolated by Ficoll Paque Plus density gradient separation without further T cell sorting. An Agilent 2100 Bioanalyzer and agarose gel were used to assess RNA quality, and a NanoDrop 2000 was used to measure RNA concentration.

The method behind the library was multiplex PCR. The instrument was an Illumina HiSeq 4000. CDR3 regions were amplified by Arm-PCR with iRepertoire HTBI primers to construct TCR beta libraries. Before sequencing, the PCR products underwent gel purification. In the paper's pipeline: A total of roughly 58 TRBV and 14 TRBJ segments were identified across samples and were used for gene usage analysis of CDR3 amino acid clonotypes. Filtered high-quality paired reads were merged into contigs using COPE and FqMerger. BLAST was used to align contigs to the IMGT TRBV, TRBD and TRBJ reference genes, and CDR3 was defined following IMGT. Any clonotype with a frequency above 0.1% was classified as a highly expanded clone. Repertoire diversity was measured by Shannon entropy, and V-J evenness by the Gini coefficient. Clonotypes shared by more than one individual were considered public. The raw public reads went through TCRdb reprocessing: fastp at Q25, MiXCR clone calling, in-frame beta chains kept. Each CDR3 protein gets just one entry, which takes the most common genes and DNA from the rows behind it. For this entry, the V and J calls and clone size follow TCRdb and not the study's own pipeline. The sample has under 450,000 distinct CDR3 sequences on record, 15% to 20% of them singletons. About 19% of the sample belongs to the ten largest clones.

These data were also filed under a second study, of T cells in Graves' hyperthyroidism and ophthalmopathy. In that second paper, the authors write: A patient counted as having stable Graves' hyperthyroidism if no progression to ophthalmopathy occurred over 18 months of follow-up. Hyperthyroidism patients were newly diagnosed, with disease duration under 2 months, and aged 18 to 65 years. Any patient with an uncontrolled infection, another autoimmune disease, pregnancy or lactation was excluded. Diagnoses relied on clinical symptoms, serum thyroxine and TRAb, thyroid ultrasound and orbital computed tomography. The first round of RT-PCR for the TCR CDR3 was performed with the HTBI primer set and the Qiagen OneStep RT-PCR kit. Most expanded thyroid clonotypes (frequency above 0.001) were also detected in blood, a finding suggesting that blood repertoires may reflect thyroid immune responses. A model built on a 13 V-J signature distinguished ophthalmopathy from stable hyperthyroidism, reaching roughly 88% sensitivity and approximately 81% specificity in cross-validation and 80%/75% in testing. During validation, the model predicted progression to ophthalmopathy a median of approximately 6 months ahead of onset, with around 70% sensitivity and roughly 75% specificity. To identify TCR V-J signatures that set the groups apart, the researchers used a discovery cohort of approximately 98 patients, made up of roughly 45 with Graves' ophthalmopathy and some 55 with stable Graves' hyperthyroidism. An independent validation cohort of 18 to 20 hyperthyroidism patients and more than 15 patients who later progressed to ophthalmopathy tested prospective prediction of ophthalmopathy. The approximately 90 discovery patients were divided at random into training and test sets in a 7:3 ratio. The study also compared thyroid tissue and blood T-cell repertoires from more than five Graves' hyperthyroidism patients. Following sampling, methimazole starting at 30 mg daily was given to hyperthyroidism patients, and high-dose intravenous methylprednisolone was given to ophthalmopathy patients. A second multiplex PCR round built the libraries, followed by size selection and purification. Libraries were sequenced paired-end with 100 bp reads on an Illumina HiSeq2000. SOAPnuke was used to process the raw data, with reads discarded if the reads contained adapters or uncalled bases, had a mean Phred below 15, or lacked an exact constant-primer or identifier match. COPE v1.2.5 was used to merge the high-quality paired reads, and each unique nucleotide sequence was defined as a clonotype. MiTCR v1.1 was used to align the clonotypes against IMGT TRBV, TRBD and TRBJ reference segments. Only V-J combinations with frequency above 0.0001, covering about 99% of repertoires, were analysed. A TCS score was defined as the ratio between F50 (clonal expansion) and ExV (chaos), using BLOSUM62-based TCRdist between CDR3 peptides within each V-J. Welch's t-statistics and random forest reduced 500 to 550 V-J features to roughly 13, which were used in a naive Bayes classifier (R e1071). No statistical method was used to fix the sample size in advance, and group allocation was not hidden from the investigators. The paper describes TCR Vbeta CDR3 sequencing of 135 peripheral blood samples, made up of roughly 45 ophthalmopathy patients, roughly 75 hyperthyroidism patients and 17 progressor patients.

This clonotype was sampled from a woman aged 18-29 years with Graves disease. Donor details come from another sample of the same person, matched by shared clones. The material sequenced was peripheral blood mononuclear cells (PBMCs), taken at new diagnosis, from a patient treated with antithyroid drugs. Recombination connected TRBV15 to TRBJ1-1; a confident D gene designation cannot be given. The CDR3 region reads CATSRDSNTEAFF. The nucleotide sequence is TGTGCCACCAGCAGAGATTCAAACACTGAAGCTTTCTTT.